The clone carrying this TCR beta chain was found a few times. The sample is drawn from a study of cytomegalovirus exposure and HLA in healthy donors. This PCR relied on a set of 60 Vbeta primers and 13 Jbeta primers. The protocol was immunoSEQ multiplex PCR, while the TCRdb copy is restricted to in-frame clones and leaves out a portion. Of about 200,000 clones in the sample, 65% to 80% were seen once. The source of this sequence is a man in his fifties in good health and CMV-seronegative. Input material: PBMCs.

The CDR3 DNA is TGTGCCAGCAGCTCAGGGGGCGCTGACACTGAAGCTTTCTTT. Encoded protein: CASSSGGADTEAFF. The rearrangement links TRBV6-1 to TRBJ1-1; 8 nucleotides line up with TRBD1. The CDR3 is 14 residues long. Germline V gene data show CDR1 as MNHNS and CDR2 as SASEGT. V was pared by 6 bases and J by 3 bases, with 6 bases of the junction left unmatched.